This T cell receptor (beta chain) appears in the sequencing data of a study of CD8+ T cells in alopecia areata. Turning to the study itself: A regimen of oral tofacitinib, 5 to 10 mg twice daily, was given to treated patients. Study-level results: Within the top 100, expanded CD8+ clones significantly decreased with tofacitinib, as did scalp clonality. Under tofacitinib, numerous expanded lesional clonotypes remained detectable in scalp and blood.

Following extraction, RNA underwent reverse transcription to cDNA, which served as the sequencing template. Here immunoSEQ multiplex PCR was the method, and the copy in TCRdb shows in-frame clones only, minus some. In the table there are some 120,000 clones, about 59% of which are singletons. This clone was seen more than once but under ten times. Its antigen remains unidentified. With 6 bases clipped from V and 4 bases from J, the junction kept 4 bases outside the gene matches. CDR1 is MNHEY, CDR2 SMNVEV, per germline (reference sequence). The length of the CDR3 is 13 residues. Noted treatment: oral pan-JAK inhibitor, 5-10 mg twice daily. Sorting separated CD4+ and CD8+ T cells out of PBMCs.

Source: CD4+ T cells sorted from blood, taken at week 4, from a patient treated with tofacitinib. This receptor was taken from a human donor with alopecia areata. The rearrangement uses TRBV27 and TRBJ1-1, with 8 bases lining up with TRBD1. CDR3 loop: CASRRTGSTEAFF. CDR3 coding DNA: TGTGCCAGCAGAAGGACAGGGTCCACTGAAGCTTTCTTT.